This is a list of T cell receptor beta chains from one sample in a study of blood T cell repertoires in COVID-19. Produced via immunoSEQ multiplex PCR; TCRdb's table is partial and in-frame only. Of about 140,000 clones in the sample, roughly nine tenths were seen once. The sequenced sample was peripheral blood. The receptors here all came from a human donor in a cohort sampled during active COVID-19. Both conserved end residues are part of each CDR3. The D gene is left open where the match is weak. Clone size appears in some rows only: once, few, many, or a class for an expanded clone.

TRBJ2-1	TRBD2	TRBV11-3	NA	CASSLASSGGDEQFF	TGTGCCAGCAGCTTAGCGTCTAGCGGGGGAGATGAGCAGTTCTTC
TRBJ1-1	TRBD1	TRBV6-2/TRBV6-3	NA	CASSPGQLTEAFF	TGTGCCAGCAGTCCGGGACAGTTGACTGAAGCTTTCTTT
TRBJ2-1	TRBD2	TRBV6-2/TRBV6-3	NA	CASSFASGGTNEQFF	TGTGCCAGCAGTTTCGCTAGCGGGGGAACCAATGAGCAGTTCTTC
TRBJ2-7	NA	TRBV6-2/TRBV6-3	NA	CASSYPGSEQYF	TGTGCCAGCAGTTACCCGGGGTCGGAGCAGTACTTC
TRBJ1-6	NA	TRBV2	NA	CASRPAWTGETPLHF	TGTGCCAGCAGACCAGCCTGGACGGGGGAGACGCCCCTCCACTTT
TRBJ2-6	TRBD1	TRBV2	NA	CASKEGAGANVLTF	TGTGCCAGCAAAGAGGGGGCAGGGGCCAACGTCCTGACTTTC
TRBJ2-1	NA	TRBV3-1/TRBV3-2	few	CASSQLSGSSYNEQFF	TGTGCCAGCAGCCAATTATCCGGGTCCTCATACAATGAGCAGTTCTTC
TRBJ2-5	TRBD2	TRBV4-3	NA	CASSRNSGGGGGTQYF	TGCGCCAGCAGCCGGAATAGCGGGGGGGGCGGTGGGACCCAGTACTTC
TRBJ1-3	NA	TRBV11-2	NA	CASSLILGGNTIYF	TGTGCCAGCAGCCTTATACTAGGTGGAAACACCATATATTTT
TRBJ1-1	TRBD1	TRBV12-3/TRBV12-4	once	CASSRTGTEAFF	TGTGCCAGCAGCCGGACAGGGACTGAAGCTTTCTTT
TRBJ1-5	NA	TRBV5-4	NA	CASSLGDQPQHF	TGTGCCAGCAGCTTGGGCGATCAGCCCCAGCATTTT
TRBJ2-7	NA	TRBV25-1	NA	CASSDGTSYEQYF	TGTGCCAGCAGTGATGGGACATCTTACGAGCAGTACTTC
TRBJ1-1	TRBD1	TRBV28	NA	CASSSYRGRNTEAFF	TGTGCCAGCAGTTCCTACAGGGGTAGGAACACTGAAGCTTTCTTT
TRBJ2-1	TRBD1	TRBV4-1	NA	CASSQGYRGPTYNEQFF	TGCGCCAGCAGCCAGGGATACAGGGGCCCCACCTACAATGAGCAGTTCTTC
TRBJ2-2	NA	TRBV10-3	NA	CAISESGGGEGTGELFF	TGTGCCATCAGTGAGTCAGGAGGGGGCGAGGGAACCGGGGAGCTGTTTTTT
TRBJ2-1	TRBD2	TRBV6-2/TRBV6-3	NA	CASSLLAGFPREQFF	TGTGCCAGCAGTCTACTAGCGGGGTTCCCCCGTGAGCAGTTCTTC
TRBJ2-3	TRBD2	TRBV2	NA	CASSEGSGGAPDTQYF	TGTGCCAGCAGTGAGGGGAGCGGGGGGGCCCCAGATACGCAGTATTTT
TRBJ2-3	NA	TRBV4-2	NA	CASSQARDTQYF	TGTGCCAGCAGCCAAGCCAGAGATACGCAGTATTTT
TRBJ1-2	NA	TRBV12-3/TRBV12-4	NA	CASSLQDYGYTF	TGTGCCAGCAGTTTACAGGACTATGGCTACACCTTC
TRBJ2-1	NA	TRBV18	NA	CASSPQSNEQFF	TGTGCCAGCTCACCACAGAGCAATGAGCAGTTCTTC
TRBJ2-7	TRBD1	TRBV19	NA	CASKRGQGAYEQYF	TGTGCCAGTAAGCGGGGACAGGGGGCTTACGAGCAGTACTTC
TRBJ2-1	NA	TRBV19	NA	CASTETGNSYNEQFF	TGTGCCAGTACCGAAACAGGGAACTCCTACAATGAGCAGTTCTTC
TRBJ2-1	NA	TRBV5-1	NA	CASSVTGSPYNEQFF	TGCGCCAGCAGCGTTACAGGGAGTCCCTACAATGAGCAGTTCTTC
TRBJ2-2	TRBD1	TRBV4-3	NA	CASSQEGGLGTGELFF	TGCGCCAGCAGCCAAGAAGGGGGCCTGGGGACCGGGGAGCTGTTTTTT
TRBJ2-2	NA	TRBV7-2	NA	CASSLYRDNTGELFF	TGTGCCAGCAGCTTATACAGGGATAACACCGGGGAGCTGTTTTTT
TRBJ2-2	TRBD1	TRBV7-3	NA	CASSPTWDRANTGELFF	TGTGCCAGCAGCCCCACCTGGGACAGAGCGAACACCGGGGAGCTGTTTTTT
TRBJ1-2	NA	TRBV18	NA	CASSPRTANYGYTF	TGTGCCAGCTCACCCAGGACAGCTAACTATGGCTACACCTTC
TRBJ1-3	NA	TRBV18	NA	CASSPPSLRSGNTIYF	TGTGCCAGCTCACCACCTTCTCTCCGCTCTGGAAACACCATATATTTT
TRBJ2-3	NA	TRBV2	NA	CASSGTRGADTQYF	TGTGCCAGCAGTGGGACTAGGGGGGCAGATACGCAGTATTTT
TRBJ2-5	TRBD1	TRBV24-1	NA	CATSDLGQGPQETQYF	TGTGCCACCAGTGATTTGGGACAGGGACCTCAAGAGACCCAGTACTTC
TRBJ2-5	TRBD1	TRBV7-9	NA	CASSPSGQGRETQYF	TGTGCCAGCAGCCCCAGCGGACAGGGTAGGGAGACCCAGTACTTC
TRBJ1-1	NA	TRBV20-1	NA	CMLGDTEAFF	TGCATGTTAGGGGACACTGAAGCTTTCTTT
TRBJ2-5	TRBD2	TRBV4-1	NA	CASSPNQRLAGAQETQYF	TGCGCCAGCAGCCCCAACCAAAGACTAGCGGGGGCCCAAGAGACCCAGTACTTC
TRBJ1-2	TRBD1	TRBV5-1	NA	CASSRKPGQGAPGYGYTF	TGCGCCAGCAGCCGGAAACCGGGACAGGGGGCCCCAGGCTATGGCTACACCTTC
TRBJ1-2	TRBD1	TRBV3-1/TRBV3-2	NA	CASSRGTGGDYGYTF	TGTGCCAGCAGCCGGGGGACAGGGGGCGACTATGGCTACACCTTC
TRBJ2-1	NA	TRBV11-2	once	CASSSTGKGLDNEQFF	TGTGCCAGCAGCTCTACAGGGAAGGGCCTAGACAATGAGCAGTTCTTC
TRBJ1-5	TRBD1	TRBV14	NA	CASSQGQGINQPQHF	TGTGCCAGCAGCCAGGGACAGGGTATCAATCAGCCCCAGCATTTT
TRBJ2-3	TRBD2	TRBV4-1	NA	CASSQGSGGAGGTQYF	TGCGCCAGCAGCCAAGGTAGCGGGGGGGCCGGAGGTACGCAGTATTTT
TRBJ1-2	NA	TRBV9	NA	CASSVSGPYGYTF	TGTGCCAGCAGCGTCTCAGGGCCCTATGGCTACACCTTC
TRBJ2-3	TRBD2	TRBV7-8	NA	CASSPHGRGGSTDTQYF	TGTGCCAGCAGCCCCCATGGGCGGGGGGGTTCGACAGATACGCAGTATTTT
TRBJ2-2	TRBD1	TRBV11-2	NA	CASRRQGSNTGELFF	TGTGCCAGCAGACGACAGGGATCGAACACCGGGGAGCTGTTTTTT
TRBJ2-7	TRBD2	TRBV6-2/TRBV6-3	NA	CASSSSGGIEQYF	TGTGCCAGCAGTTCTAGCGGGGGGATCGAGCAGTACTTC
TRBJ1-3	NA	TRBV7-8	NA	CASSLGASGNTIYF	TGTGCCAGCAGCTTGGGGGCCTCTGGAAACACCATATATTTT
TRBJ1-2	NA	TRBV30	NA	CAWSDNNYGYTF	TGTGCCTGGAGTGATAATAACTATGGCTACACCTTC
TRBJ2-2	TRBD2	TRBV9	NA	CASSPGLLRELFF	TGTGCCAGCAGCCCGGGACTACTTAGGGAGCTGTTTTTT
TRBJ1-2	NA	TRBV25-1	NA	CASSELGAESYGYTF	TGTGCCAGCAGTGAATTGGGGGCCGAAAGCTATGGCTACACCTTC
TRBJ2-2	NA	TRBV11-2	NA	CASSLLTGSGRTGELFF	TGTGCCAGCAGCTTATTGACGGGGTCGGGTCGTACCGGGGAGCTGTTTTTT
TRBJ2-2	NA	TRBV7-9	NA	CASSLRSPPGELFF	TGTGCCAGCAGCTTACGTAGCCCCCCCGGGGAGCTGTTTTTT
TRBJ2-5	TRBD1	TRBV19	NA	CASQPQGAEETQYF	TGTGCCAGCCAACCACAGGGGGCCGAAGAGACCCAGTACTTC
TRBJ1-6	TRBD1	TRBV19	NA	CASSIGNRGPEKPISPLHF	TGTGCCAGTAGTATCGGAAACAGGGGACCAGAAAAACCGATCTCACCCCTCCACTTT
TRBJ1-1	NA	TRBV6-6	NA	CASSPRGAENTEAFF	TGTGCCAGCAGTCCCCGGGGAGCTGAGAACACTGAAGCTTTCTTT
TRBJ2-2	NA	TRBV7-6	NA	CASSIQRTGELFF	TGTGCCAGCAGCATACAGCGGACCGGGGAGCTGTTTTTT
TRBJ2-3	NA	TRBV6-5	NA	CASRTGTYTDTQYF	TGTGCCAGCAGGACCGGGACATACACAGATACGCAGTATTTT
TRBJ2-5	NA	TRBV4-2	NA	CASSQDLESQETQYF	TGTGCCAGCAGCCAAGATCTGGAGAGCCAAGAGACCCAGTACTTC
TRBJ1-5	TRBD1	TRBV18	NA	CASSIQGGQPQHF	TGTGCCAGCTCAATCCAGGGGGGCCAGCCCCAGCATTTT
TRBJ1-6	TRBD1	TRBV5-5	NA	CASSAPGQGFNSPLHF	TGTGCCAGCAGCGCCCCGGGACAGGGTTTCAATTCACCCCTCCACTTT
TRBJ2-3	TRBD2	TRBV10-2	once	CASSSLAGVFGDTQYF	TGCGCCAGCAGTTCCCTAGCGGGGGTTTTTGGAGATACGCAGTATTTT
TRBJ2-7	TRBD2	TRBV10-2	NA	CASGLLAGDHSYEQYF	TGCGCCAGCGGTCTACTAGCGGGGGATCACTCCTACGAGCAGTACTTC
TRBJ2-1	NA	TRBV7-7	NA	CASSLGEDWGHEQFF	TGTGCTAGCAGCTTAGGGGAGGATTGGGGCCATGAGCAGTTCTTC
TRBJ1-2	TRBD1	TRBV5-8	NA	CASSGQGSNYGYTF	TGTGCCAGCAGCGGACAGGGTTCCAACTATGGCTACACCTTC